The 23 T cell receptor beta chains below come from one sample, sequenced in a study of blood T cell repertoires in COVID-19. The protocol was immunoSEQ multiplex PCR, while the TCRdb copy is restricted to in-frame clones and leaves out a portion. The data contain roughly 70,000 clones, 60% to 75% of them singletons. Sequenced input: peripheral blood. These receptors were taken from a woman in her 70s with acute or convalescent COVID-19.

This clone turned up a few times. The J gene is TRBJ1-5, the V gene TRBV12-3 or TRBV12-4, with D perhaps TRBD1 (5 bases). This CDR3 comprises 13 residues. V shed 7 bases and J shed 4 bases, with 11 bases lying between them. CDR3 residues: CASTLDSNQPQHF. The CDR3 DNA follows: TGTGCCAGCACCCTCGACAGTAATCAGCCCCAGCATTTT.

The chain uses TRBV3-1 (or the pseudogene TRBV3-2) and TRBJ2-2; 8 nucleotides match TRBD2. CDR1 is LGHDT and CDR2 is YNNKEL in the germline V gene (reference sequence). The CDR3 is 17 amino acids. The trim removed 1 base at V and 6 bases at J, leaving 10 bases unmatched. The CDR3 region is CASSQGWSLAVPGELFF. In nucleotides, the CDR3 is TGTGCCAGCAGCCAAGGATGGTCACTAGCGGTCCCCGGGGAGCTGTTTTTT.

V and J are TRBV19 and TRBJ1-2; a possible D gene is TRBD1 (6 bases). CDR3 length: 12 residues. Per germline, CDR1 LNHDA and CDR2 SQIVND (reference sequence). CDR3 loop: CAAGDRNYGYTF. The CDR3 DNA reads TGTGCTGCAGGAGACAGGAACTATGGCTACACCTTC.

The genes are TRBV11-2 and TRBJ2-7; 7 bases are a match to TRBD2. The CDR3 consists of 15 residues. Germline CDR1 reads SGHAT; CDR2 reads FQNNGV. V trimming: 4 bases; J trimming: 4 bases; junction bases outside the gene matches: 10. The CDR3 region is CASSSSGTTSYEQYF. The CDR3 DNA reads as TGTGCCAGCAGCTCTTCCGGGACTACGTCTTACGAGCAGTACTTC.

In its sample, this clone was seen a few times. This chain uses TRBV25-1 with TRBJ2-3; maybe TRBD2 (6 bases). V lost 6 bases and J lost 9, with 13 bases in between. The CDR3 is made up of 12 amino acids. The germline gives CDR1 MGHDK, CDR2 SYGVNS. CDR3: CASSEPGRTQYF. CDR3 nucleotide sequence: TGTGCCAGCAGCGAACCCGGGAGAACGCAGTATTTT.

The CDR3 sequence is CASSQGRVPGELFF. CDR3 DNA sequence: TGCGCCAGCAGCCAAGGGCGGGTTCCCGGGGAGCTGTTTTTT. The gene calls are TRBV4-3 and TRBJ2-2; perhaps TRBD2 as D (5 bases). Trimming took off 1 base at V and 6 bases at J, with 9 bases between the two ends. The CDR3 spans 14 residues. CDR1 is LGHNA, CDR2 YSLEER, per germline.

The sample holds a few counts of this clone. J is TRBJ2-7 and V is TRBV5-6; 11 bases are a match to TRBD1. Per the germline V gene, CDR1 is SGHDT and CDR2 is YYEEEE. The CDR3 has 17 amino acids. With 4 bases clipped from V and 3 bases from J, the junction kept 12 bases outside the gene matches. CDR3 protein: CASSRIPDRGRFYEQYF. CDR3 nucleotides: TGTGCCAGCAGCCGCATCCCGGACAGGGGGCGATTCTACGAGCAGTACTTC.

The V gene is TRBV24-1, the J gene TRBJ2-5, with D possibly being TRBD2 (6 bases). CDR1 and CDR2 from the germline V gene are KGHDR and SFDVKD. V was pared by 5 bases and J by 0 bases, with 9 bases between. CDR3 length equals 14 residues. CDR3 residues: CATSGLADQETQYF. In DNA form, the CDR3 reads TGTGCCACCAGTGGGTTAGCGGACCAAGAGACCCAGTACTTC.

The rearrangement joins TRBV5-1 to TRBJ2-7; possible D gene TRBD1, 6 bases. The CDR3 runs to 16 residues. Trimming took off 4 bases at V and 3 bases at J, with 20 bases between the two ends. The V gene's germline CDR1 is SGHRS and CDR2 YFSETQ. The CDR3 here is CASSNRTAPSNYEQYF. CDR3 nucleotides: TGCGCCAGCAGCAATAGGACAGCTCCATCCAACTACGAGCAGTACTTC.

This sequence joins TRBV6-5 and TRBJ1-2; TRBD1 agrees at 8 bases. Germline CDR1 is MNHEY and CDR2 is SVGAGI. This CDR3 comprises 11 residues. The V and J ends lost 10 bases and 8 bases, in that order; junction bases with no gene match: 6. The CDR3: CATGQGWGYTF. The CDR3 region has the DNA TGTGCCACCGGACAGGGTTGGGGCTACACCTTC.

This clone was counted a few times. The chain is built from TRBV10-3 and TRBJ1-2; D is uncertain. Germline assignment: CDR1 ENHRY and CDR2 SYGVKD. Deletions cut 2 bases from V and 4 bases from J, with 8 bases between. CDR3 length: 13 residues. The CDR3 nucleotides are TGTGCCATCAGTGAGGGCACCGCCTATGGCTACACCTTC. As protein: CAISEGTAYGYTF.

In this sample, this clone turned up many times. This chain uses TRBV27 with TRBJ1-2; 11 nucleotides align to TRBD1. Germline V gene data show CDR1 as MNHEY and CDR2 as SMNVEV (reference sequence). The CDR3 runs 16 residues. With V trimmed by 5 bases and J by 6 bases, 11 bases remained unmatched. The CDR3 reads CASSARTGGDKDGYTF. Here the CDR3 DNA reads TGTGCCAGCAGTGCCCGGACAGGGGGCGATAAGGATGGCTACACCTTC.

This sequence joins TRBV7-2 and TRBJ2-1, with TRBD1 identical over 7 bases. The CDR3 length is 15 residues. The junction had 2 bases not matched to a gene; V was cut back by 1 base and J by 2 bases. Germline CDR1 and CDR2: SGHTA and FQGNSA. CDR3 sequence reads: CASSLGRGTYNEQFF. In DNA form, the CDR3 reads TGTGCCAGCAGCTTAGGCAGGGGGACCTACAATGAGCAGTTCTTC.

The chain combines TRBV19 with TRBJ2-5; 9 nucleotides line up with TRBD1. V shed 8 bases, J shed 4 bases, and the junction held 5 bases outside the gene matches. The germline V gene encodes CDR1 LNHDA and CDR2 SQIVND (reference sequence). The CDR3 length is 13 residues. The CDR3 loop is CASRTGGGETQYF. CDR3 sequence (DNA): TGTGCCAGTCGTACAGGGGGCGGAGAGACCCAGTACTTC.

The CDR3 DNA reads as TGTGCCACCAGCAGAGCCGGGACAGTCTACGAGCAGTACTTC. Protein sequence: CATSRAGTVYEQYF. The V and J genes are TRBV15 and TRBJ2-7, with 7 bases that match TRBD1. Trimming at V came to 1 base and at J to 3 bases, leaving 3 bases not matched to a gene. The CDR3 loop spans 14 amino acids. Germline CDR1 LNHNV, CDR2 YYDKDF (reference sequence). Full variable domain (missing parts from reference TRBV15 and TRBJ2-7): DAMVIQNPRYQVTQFGKPVTLSCSQTLNHNVMYWYQQKSSQAPKLLFHYYDKDFNNEADTPDNFQSRRPNTSFCFLDIRSPGLGDTAMYLCATSRAGTVYEQYFGPGTRLTVT.

This clone appeared a single time. V and J are TRBV7-8 and TRBJ1-2; D is possibly TRBD1 (6 bases). CDR1 and CDR2 (germline): SGHVS, FQNEAQ. V was cut by 7 bases and J by 0 bases, with 15 bases left in between. The CDR3 extends over 15 amino acids. The CDR3 loop is CASTRGDTTNYGYTF. As DNA, the CDR3 is TGTGCCAGCACCCGGGGGGACACAACTAACTATGGCTACACCTTC.

This chain connects TRBV7-2 to TRBJ1-4, with TRBD1 identical over 7 bases. This CDR3 has 14 residues. V shed 3 bases and J 3 bases; nucleotides not matched to a gene: 1. The germline CDR1 and CDR2 sequences are SGHTA and FQGNSA. CDR3 in amino acids: CASSLGTANEKLFF. The DNA of the CDR3 is TGTGCCAGCAGCTTGGGGACAGCTAATGAAAAACTGTTTTTT.

This chain connects TRBV30 to TRBJ2-5; no firm D call. Germline assignment: CDR1 GTSNPN and CDR2 SVGIG (reference sequence). The V and J ends lost 0 bases and 2 bases respectively, with 13 bases between them. CDR3 size: 15 residues. CDR3 bases: TGTGCCTGGAGTGTAAGGCTAGTTACTCAAGAGACCCAGTACTTC. Protein product: CAWSVRLVTQETQYF.

The count of this clone is one. The chain uses TRBV6-2 or TRBV6-3 and TRBJ2-7, with TRBD1 matching over 9 bases. This CDR3 is built from 15 residues. The germline CDR1 and CDR2 sequences are MNHEY and SVGEGT. Germline trimming cut 5 bases from V and 5 bases from J; bases unmatched to any gene: 10. The CDR3 loop reads CASSRSGQGSNEQYF. The CDR3 DNA follows: TGTGCCAGCAGTAGATCCGGACAGGGGAGCAACGAGCAGTACTTC.

This chain joins TRBV4-1 and TRBJ1-1, with unresolved D. From germline, CDR1 is MGHRA and CDR2 YSYEKL. Trimming shortened V by 0 bases and J by 9 bases, and 14 bases separated the two germline ends. The CDR3 spans 14 residues. DNA for the CDR3: TGCGCCAGCAGCCAAGAGTCTAGGTCAGCTCAAGCTTTCTTT. Amino acids: CASSQESRSAQAFF.

This rearrangement joins TRBV3-1 (or the pseudogene TRBV3-2) to TRBJ1-1; 11 positions agree with TRBD1. Germline V gene lookup returns CDR1 LGHDT and CDR2 YNNKEL (reference sequence). The length of the CDR3 is 15 residues. The trim removed 5 bases at V and 5 bases at J, leaving 7 bases unmatched. As DNA, the CDR3 is TGTGCCAGCAGCAGACGGGACAGGGGGGTAACTGAAGCTTTCTTT. Translation gives CASSRRDRGVTEAFF.

DNA for the CDR3: TGCGCCAGCAGCCCGCAGACTAGCCGGGGCAATGAGCAGTTCTTC. Residues: CASSPQTSRGNEQFF. This rearrangement joins TRBV5-1 to TRBJ2-1; 7 bases fit TRBD2. The CDR3 spans 15 residues. J was trimmed by 6 bases and V by 4 bases; bases with no gene match: 10. Germline V lookup: CDR1 SGHRS, CDR2 YFSETQ.

The rearrangement uses TRBV10-3 and TRBJ1-2, with 9 bases aligning to TRBD1. After removal of 0 bases from V and 9 bases from J, the junction contained 5 bases not matched to a gene. The CDR3 consists of 14 residues. Germline V gives CDR1 ENHRY, CDR2 SYGVKD. The CDR3 nucleotides read TGTGCCATCAGTGAGTCTGTGACAGGGGGAAGCTACACCTTC. Amino acid sequence: CAISESVTGGSYTF.